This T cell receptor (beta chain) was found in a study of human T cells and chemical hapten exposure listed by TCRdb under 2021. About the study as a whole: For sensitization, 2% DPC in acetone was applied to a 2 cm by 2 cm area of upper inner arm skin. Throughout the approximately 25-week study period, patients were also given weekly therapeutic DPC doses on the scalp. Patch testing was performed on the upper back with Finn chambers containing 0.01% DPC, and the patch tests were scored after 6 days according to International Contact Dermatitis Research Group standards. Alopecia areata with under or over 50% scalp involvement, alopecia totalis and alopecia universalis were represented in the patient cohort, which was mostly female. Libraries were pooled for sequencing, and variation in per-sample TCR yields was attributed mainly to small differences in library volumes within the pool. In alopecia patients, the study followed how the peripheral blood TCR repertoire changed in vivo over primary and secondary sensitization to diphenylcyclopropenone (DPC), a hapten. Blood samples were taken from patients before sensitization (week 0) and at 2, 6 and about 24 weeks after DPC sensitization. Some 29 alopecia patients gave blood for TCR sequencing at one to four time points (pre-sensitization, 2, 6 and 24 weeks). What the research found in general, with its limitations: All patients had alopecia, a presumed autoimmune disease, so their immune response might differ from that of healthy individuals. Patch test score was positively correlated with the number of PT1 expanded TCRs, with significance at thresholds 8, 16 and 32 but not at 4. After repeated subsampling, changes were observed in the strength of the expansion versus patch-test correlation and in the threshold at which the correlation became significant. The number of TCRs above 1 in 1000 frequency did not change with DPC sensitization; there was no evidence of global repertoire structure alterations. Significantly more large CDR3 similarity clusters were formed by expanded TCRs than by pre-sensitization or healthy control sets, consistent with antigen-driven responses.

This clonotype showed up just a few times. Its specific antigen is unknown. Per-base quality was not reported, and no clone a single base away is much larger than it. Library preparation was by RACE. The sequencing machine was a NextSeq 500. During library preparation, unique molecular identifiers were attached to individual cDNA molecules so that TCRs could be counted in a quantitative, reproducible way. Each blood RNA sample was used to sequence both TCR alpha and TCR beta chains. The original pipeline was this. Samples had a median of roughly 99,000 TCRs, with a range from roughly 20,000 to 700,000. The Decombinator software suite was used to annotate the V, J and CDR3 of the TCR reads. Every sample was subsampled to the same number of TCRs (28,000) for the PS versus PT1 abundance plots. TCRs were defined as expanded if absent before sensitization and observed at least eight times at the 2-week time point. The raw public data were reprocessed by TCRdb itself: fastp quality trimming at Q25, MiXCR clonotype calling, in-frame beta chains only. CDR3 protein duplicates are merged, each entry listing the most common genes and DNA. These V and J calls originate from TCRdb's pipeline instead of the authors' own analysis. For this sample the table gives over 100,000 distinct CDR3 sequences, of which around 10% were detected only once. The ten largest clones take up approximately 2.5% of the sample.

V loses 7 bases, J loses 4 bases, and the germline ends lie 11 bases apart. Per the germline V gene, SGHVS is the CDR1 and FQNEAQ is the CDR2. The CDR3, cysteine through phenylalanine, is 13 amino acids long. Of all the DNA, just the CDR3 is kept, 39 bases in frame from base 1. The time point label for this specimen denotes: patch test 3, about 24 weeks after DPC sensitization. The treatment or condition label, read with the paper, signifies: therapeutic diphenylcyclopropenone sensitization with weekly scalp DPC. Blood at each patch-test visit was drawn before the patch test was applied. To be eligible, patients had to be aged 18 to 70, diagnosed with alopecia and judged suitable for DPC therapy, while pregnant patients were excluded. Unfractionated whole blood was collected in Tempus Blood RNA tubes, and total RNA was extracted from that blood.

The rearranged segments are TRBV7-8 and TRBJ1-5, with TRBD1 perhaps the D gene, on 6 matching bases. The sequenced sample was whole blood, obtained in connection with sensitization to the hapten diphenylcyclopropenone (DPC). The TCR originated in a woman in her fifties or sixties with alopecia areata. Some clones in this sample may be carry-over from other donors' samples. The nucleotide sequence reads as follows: TGTGCCAGCACCTTCGGACAGAATCAGCCCCAGCATTTT. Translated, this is CASTFGQNQPQHF.